These T cell receptor beta chains were read from a single sample in a study of control samples from healthy donors and cancer patients. This table comes from immunoSEQ multiplex PCR, and its TCRdb copy is limited to in-frame clones, with some not included. The sample has roughly 59,000 clones, 92% seen once. The material sequenced was PBMCs. The origin of the receptors is a man in his forties with colorectal cancer. Each CDR3 is given with its conserved first and last residue. The order of the fields is D gene, V gene, J gene, clone size, CDR3 length, CDR3 DNA, CDR3 protein. The D gene is left open where the match is weak. Clone size, where shown, is once, few, many, or a class for clones that have expanded.

>TRBD2|TRBV19|TRBJ2-3|.|16
TGTGCCAGTAGCCCATTAGCGGGGGGGCGGGCAGATACGCAGTATTTT
CASSPLAGGRADTQYF
>.|TRBV2|TRBJ2-3|.|17
TGTGCCAGCTCTTACAGCCGGCGATTGACTAGCACAGATACGCAGTATTTT
CASSYSRRLTSTDTQYF
>TRBD1|TRBV6-2/TRBV6-3|TRBJ1-1|.|14
TGTGCCAGCAGTGAGGGGACAGGCTACACTGAAGCTTTCTTT
CASSEGTGYTEAFF
>.|TRBV27|TRBJ1-1|.|15
TGTGCCAGCAGTTTACACAGGCGAATCAACACTGAAGCTTTCTTT
CASSLHRRINTEAFF
>.|TRBV3-1/TRBV3-2|TRBJ2-7|few|12
TGTGCCAGCAGCCAATCCTCCTACGAGCAGTACTTC
CASSQSSYEQYF
>TRBD1|TRBV18|TRBJ2-7|few|15
TGTGCCAGCTCACCCGAGGACAGGGTCAGCTACGAGCAGTACTTC
CASSPEDRVSYEQYF
>TRBD1|TRBV19|TRBJ1-4|.|19
TGTGCCAGTAGTATCGGGACAGGGGGTACTGCATTGACTAATGAAAAACTGTTTTTT
CASSIGTGGTALTNEKLFF
>.|TRBV6-6|TRBJ2-3|.|14
TGTGCCAGCTGCCCGGGTGGCGGCACAGATACGCAGTATTTT
CASCPGGGTDTQYF
>TRBD1|TRBV27|TRBJ1-2|.|16
TGTGCCAGCAGTTTATCTGCATGGGACAGGGCGGGCGGCTACACCTTC
CASSLSAWDRAGGYTF
>TRBD2|TRBV5-1|TRBJ2-1|.|17
TGCGCCAGCAGCTTGTCGGGGCGGGGGGCATCCTACAATGAGCAGTTCTTC
CASSLSGRGASYNEQFF
>.|TRBV11-3|TRBJ1-5|.|14
TGTGCCAGCAGCTTATTAAAGGGCAATCAGCCCCAGCATTTT
CASSLLKGNQPQHF